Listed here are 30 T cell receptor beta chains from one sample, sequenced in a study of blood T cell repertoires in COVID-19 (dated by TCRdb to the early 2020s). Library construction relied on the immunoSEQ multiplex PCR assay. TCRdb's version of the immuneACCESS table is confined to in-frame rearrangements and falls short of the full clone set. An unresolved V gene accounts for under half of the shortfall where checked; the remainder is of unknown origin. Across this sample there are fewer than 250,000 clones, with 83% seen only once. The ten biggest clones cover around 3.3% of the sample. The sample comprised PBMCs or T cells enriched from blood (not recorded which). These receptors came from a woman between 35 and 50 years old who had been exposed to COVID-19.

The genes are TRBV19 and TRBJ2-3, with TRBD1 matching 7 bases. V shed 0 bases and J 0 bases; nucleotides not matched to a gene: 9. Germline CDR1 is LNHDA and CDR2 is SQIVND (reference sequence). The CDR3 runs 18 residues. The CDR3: CASSIDDLPGGSTDTQYF. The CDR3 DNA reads TGTGCCAGTAGTATAGATGACCTCCCAGGGGGTAGCACAGATACGCAGTATTTT.

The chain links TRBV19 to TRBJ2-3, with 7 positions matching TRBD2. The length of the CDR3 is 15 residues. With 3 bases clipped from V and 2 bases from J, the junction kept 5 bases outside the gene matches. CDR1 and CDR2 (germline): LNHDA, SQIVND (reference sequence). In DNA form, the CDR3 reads TGTGCCAGTAGTATTGTAGCGGGCTACACAGATACGCAGTATTTT. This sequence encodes CASSIVAGYTDTQYF.

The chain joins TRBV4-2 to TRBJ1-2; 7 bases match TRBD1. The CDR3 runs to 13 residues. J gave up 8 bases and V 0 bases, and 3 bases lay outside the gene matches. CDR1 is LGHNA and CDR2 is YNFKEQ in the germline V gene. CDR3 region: CASSQDRGGGYTF. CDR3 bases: TGTGCCAGCAGCCAAGATAGAGGGGGCGGCTACACCTTC.

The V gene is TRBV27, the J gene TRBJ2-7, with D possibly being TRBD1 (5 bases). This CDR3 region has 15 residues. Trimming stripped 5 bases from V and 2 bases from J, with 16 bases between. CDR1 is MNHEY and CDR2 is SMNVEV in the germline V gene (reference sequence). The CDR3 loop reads CASSPIDSGAYEQYF. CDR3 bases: TGTGCCAGCAGTCCAATAGACAGTGGCGCCTACGAGCAGTACTTC.

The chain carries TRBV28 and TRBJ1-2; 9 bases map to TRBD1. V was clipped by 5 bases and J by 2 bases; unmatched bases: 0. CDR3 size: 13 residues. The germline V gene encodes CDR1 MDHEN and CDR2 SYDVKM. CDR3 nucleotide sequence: TGTGCCAGCAGTGGGACAGGGAACTATGGCTACACCTTC. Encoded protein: CASSGTGNYGYTF.

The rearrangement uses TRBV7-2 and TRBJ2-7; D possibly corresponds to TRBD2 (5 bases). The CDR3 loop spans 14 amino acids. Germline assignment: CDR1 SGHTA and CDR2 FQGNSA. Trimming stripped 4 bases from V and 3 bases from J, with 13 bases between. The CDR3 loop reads CASSSGVALYEQYF. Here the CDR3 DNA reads TGTGCCAGCAGCTCCGGGGTAGCTCTCTACGAGCAGTACTTC. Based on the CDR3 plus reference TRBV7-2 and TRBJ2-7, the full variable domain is GAGVSQSPSNKVTEKGKDVELRCDPISGHTALYWYRQSLGQGLEFLIYFQGNSAPDKSGLPSDRFSAERTGGSVSTLTIQRTQQEDSAVYLCASSSGVALYEQYFGPGTRLTVT.

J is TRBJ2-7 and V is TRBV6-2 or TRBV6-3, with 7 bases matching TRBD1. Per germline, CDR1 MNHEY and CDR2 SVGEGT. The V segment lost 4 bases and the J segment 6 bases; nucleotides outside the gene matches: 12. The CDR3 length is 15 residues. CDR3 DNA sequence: TGTGCCAGCAGTTCGGAACAGGGGTATTCCCGCGAGCAGTACTTC. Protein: CASSSEQGYSREQYF.

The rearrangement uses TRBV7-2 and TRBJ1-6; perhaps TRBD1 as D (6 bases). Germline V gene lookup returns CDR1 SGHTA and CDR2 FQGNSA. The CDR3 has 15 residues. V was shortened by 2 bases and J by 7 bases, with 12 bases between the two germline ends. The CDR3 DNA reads TGTGCCAGCAGCTTACAACAGGGCTGGAATTCACCCCTCCACTTT. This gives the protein CASSLQQGWNSPLHF.

CDR3 in amino acids: CASSPRPGQTTDTQYF. CDR3 nucleotide sequence: TGTGCCAGCAGCCCGCGACCGGGACAGACCACAGATACGCAGTATTTT. This chain links TRBV7-6 with TRBJ2-3; the match to TRBD1 covers 7 bases. Germline assignment: CDR1 SGHVS and CDR2 FNYEAQ. With V trimmed by 5 bases and J by 2 bases, 10 bases remained unmatched. The CDR3 contains 16 residues.

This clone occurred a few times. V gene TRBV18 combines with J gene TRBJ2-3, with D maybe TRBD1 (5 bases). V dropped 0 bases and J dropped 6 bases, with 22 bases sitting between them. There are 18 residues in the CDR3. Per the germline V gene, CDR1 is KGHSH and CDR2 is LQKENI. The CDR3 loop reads CASSPPSTVNSLIDTQYF. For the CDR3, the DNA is TGTGCCAGCTCACCACCTTCGACAGTAAATAGTCTAATCGATACGCAGTATTTT.

CDR3 DNA sequence: TGTGCCAGCAGCCCTCGTAAGGGTGGGCGGGTCAATGAGCAGTTCTTC. Translated: CASSPRKGGRVNEQFF. The chain employs TRBV7-3 and TRBJ2-1; tentatively, D is TRBD2 (5 bases). V shed 5 bases and J shed 6 bases, with 20 bases lying between them. Per the germline V gene, CDR1 is SGHTA and CDR2 is FQGTGA. CDR3 size: 16 residues.

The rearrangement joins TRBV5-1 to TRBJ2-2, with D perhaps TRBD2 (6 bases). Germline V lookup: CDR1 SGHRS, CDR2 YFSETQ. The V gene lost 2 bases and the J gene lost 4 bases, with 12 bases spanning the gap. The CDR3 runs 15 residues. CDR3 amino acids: CASSFGGTGTGELFF. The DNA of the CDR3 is TGCGCCAGCAGCTTCGGGGGAACGGGCACCGGGGAGCTGTTTTTT.

CDR3 protein: CASSEGLASTDTQYF. CDR3 nucleotides: TGTGCCAGCAGTGAGGGACTTGCTAGCACAGATACGCAGTATTTT. This chain joins TRBV2 and TRBJ2-3; D might be TRBD2 (6 bases). Trimming removed 3 bases from V and 0 bases from J, with 10 bases in between. Per germline, CDR1 SNHLY and CDR2 FYNNEI. The CDR3 is made up of 15 amino acids.

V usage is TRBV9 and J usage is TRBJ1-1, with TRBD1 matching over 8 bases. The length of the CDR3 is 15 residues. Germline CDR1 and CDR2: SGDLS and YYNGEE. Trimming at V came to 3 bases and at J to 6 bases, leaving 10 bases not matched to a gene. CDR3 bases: TGTGCCAGCAGCGGCCGACAGGGGACTTATGCTGAAGCTTTCTTT. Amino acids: CASSGRQGTYAEAFF.

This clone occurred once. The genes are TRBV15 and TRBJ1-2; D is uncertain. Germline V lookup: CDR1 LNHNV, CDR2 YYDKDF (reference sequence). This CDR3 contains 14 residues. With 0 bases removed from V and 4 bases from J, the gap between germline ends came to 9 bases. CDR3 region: CATSRDRWAYGYTF. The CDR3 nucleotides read TGTGCCACCAGCAGAGATCGGTGGGCCTATGGCTACACCTTC.

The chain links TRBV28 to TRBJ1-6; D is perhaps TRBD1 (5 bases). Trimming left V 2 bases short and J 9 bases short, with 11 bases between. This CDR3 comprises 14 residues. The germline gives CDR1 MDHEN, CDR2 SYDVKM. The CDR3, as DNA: TGTGCCAGCAGTTTAGCAGGGCGGGGTTCACCCCTCCACTTT. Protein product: CASSLAGRGSPLHF.

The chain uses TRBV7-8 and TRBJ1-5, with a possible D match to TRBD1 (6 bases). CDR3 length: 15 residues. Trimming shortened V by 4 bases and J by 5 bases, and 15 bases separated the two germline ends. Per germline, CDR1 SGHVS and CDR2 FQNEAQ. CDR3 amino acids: CASSSNRDGYQPQHF. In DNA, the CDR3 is TGTGCCAGCAGCTCGAACAGGGACGGGTATCAGCCCCAGCATTTT.

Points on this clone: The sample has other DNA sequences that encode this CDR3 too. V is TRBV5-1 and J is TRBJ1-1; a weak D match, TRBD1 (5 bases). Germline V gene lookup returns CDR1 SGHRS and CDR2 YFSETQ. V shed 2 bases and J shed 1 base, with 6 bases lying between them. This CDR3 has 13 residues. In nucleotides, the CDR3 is TGCGCCAGCAGCTTACAGGAGAACACTGAAGCTTTCTTT. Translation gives CASSLQENTEAFF.

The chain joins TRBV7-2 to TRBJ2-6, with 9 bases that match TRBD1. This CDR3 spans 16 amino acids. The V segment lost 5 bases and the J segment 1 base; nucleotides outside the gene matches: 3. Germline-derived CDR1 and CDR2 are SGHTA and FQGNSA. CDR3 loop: CASSKQGASGANVLTF. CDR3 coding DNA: TGTGCCAGCAGCAAACAGGGGGCGTCTGGGGCCAACGTCCTGACTTTC.

The CDR3 DNA reads as TGTGCCAGCAGCCTAGAAGGGGGCCGGGGGGAGACCCAGTACTTC. Encoded protein: CASSLEGGRGETQYF. V is TRBV7-2 and J is TRBJ2-5; TRBD1 might be the D (7 bases). Germline-derived CDR1 and CDR2 are SGHTA and FQGNSA. The V and J ends lost 5 bases and 5 bases respectively, with 18 bases between them. This CDR3 contains 15 residues.

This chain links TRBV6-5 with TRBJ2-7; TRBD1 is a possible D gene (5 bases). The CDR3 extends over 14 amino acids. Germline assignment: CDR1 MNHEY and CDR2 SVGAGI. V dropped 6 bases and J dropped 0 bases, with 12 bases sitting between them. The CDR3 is CASSTGPSSYEQYF. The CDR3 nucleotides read TGTGCCAGCAGCACAGGTCCCAGCTCCTACGAGCAGTACTTC.

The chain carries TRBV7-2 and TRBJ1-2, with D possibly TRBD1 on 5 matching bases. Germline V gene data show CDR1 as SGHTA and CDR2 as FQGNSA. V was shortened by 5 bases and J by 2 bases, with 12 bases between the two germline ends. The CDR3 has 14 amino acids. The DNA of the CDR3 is TGTGCCAGCAGCCCGGAGGGGCTAAACTATGGCTACACCTTC. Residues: CASSPEGLNYGYTF. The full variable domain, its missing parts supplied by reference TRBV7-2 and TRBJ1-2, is GAGVSQSPSNKVTEKGKDVELRCDPISGHTALYWYRQSLGQGLEFLIYFQGNSAPDKSGLPSDRFSAERTGGSVSTLTIQRTQQEDSAVYLCASSPEGLNYGYTFGSGTRLTVV.

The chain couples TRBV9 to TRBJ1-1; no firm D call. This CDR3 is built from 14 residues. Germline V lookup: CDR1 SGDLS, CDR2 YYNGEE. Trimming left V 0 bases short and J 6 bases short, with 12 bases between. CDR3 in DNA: TGTGCCAGCAGCGTAGGGCGGGGTCTCGCTGAAGCTTTCTTT. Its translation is CASSVGRGLAEAFF.

DNA for the CDR3: TGTGCCTGGAGCCAGACAGGAGGCAATCAGCCCCAGCATTTT. Its translation is CAWSQTGGNQPQHF. V usage is TRBV30 and J usage is TRBJ1-5; maybe TRBD1 (6 bases). Trimming took 3 bases from V and 2 from J, leaving 11 bases between them. The length of the CDR3 is 14 residues. CDR1 GTSNPN and CDR2 SVGIG come from the germline V gene (reference sequence).

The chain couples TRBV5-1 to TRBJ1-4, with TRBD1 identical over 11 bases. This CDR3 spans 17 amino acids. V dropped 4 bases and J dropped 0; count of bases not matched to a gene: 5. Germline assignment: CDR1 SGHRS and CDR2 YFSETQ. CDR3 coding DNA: TGCGCCAGCAGCCGGGGACAGGGGGGCCCAACTAATGAAAAACTGTTTTTT. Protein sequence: CASSRGQGGPTNEKLFF. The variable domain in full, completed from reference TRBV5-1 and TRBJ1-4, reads KAGVTQTPRYLIKTRGQQVTLSCSPISGHRSVSWYQQTPGQGLQFLFEYFSETQRNKGNFPGRFSGRQFSNSRSEMNVSTLELGDSALYLCASSRGQGGPTNEKLFFGSGTQLSVL.

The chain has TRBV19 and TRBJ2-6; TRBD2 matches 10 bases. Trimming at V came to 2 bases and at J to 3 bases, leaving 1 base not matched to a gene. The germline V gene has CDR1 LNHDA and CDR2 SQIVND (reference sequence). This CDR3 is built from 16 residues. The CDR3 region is CASSITSGDGANVLTF. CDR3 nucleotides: TGTGCCAGTAGTATAACTAGCGGGGATGGGGCCAACGTCCTGACTTTC.

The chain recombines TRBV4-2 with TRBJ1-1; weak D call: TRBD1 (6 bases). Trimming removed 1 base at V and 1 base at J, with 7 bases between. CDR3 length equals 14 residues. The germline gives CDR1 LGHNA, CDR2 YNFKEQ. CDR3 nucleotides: TGTGCCAGCAGCCAAGTGACAGGGAACACTGAAGCTTTCTTT. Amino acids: CASSQVTGNTEAFF.

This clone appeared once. CDR3 protein: CASSPRGTNEKLFF. The CDR3 coding sequence is TGTGCCAGCAGCCCCAGGGGAACTAATGAAAAACTGTTTTTT. V and J are TRBV5-5 and TRBJ1-4, with D possibly matching TRBD1 (6 bases). The CDR3 contains 14 residues. Germline CDR1 is SGHKS and CDR2 is YYEKEE (reference sequence). V was clipped by 4 bases and J by 1 base, with 8 bases between them.

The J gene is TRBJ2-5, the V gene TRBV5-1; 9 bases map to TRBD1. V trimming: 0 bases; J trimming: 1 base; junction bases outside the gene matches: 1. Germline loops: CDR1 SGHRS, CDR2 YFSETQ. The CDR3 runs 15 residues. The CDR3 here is CASSLETGGQETQYF. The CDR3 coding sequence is TGCGCCAGCAGCTTGGAGACAGGGGGCCAAGAGACCCAGTACTTC.

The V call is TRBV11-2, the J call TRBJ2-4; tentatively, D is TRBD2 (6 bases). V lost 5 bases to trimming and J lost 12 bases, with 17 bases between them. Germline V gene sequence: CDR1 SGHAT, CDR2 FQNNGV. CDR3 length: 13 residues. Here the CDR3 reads CASSPRELGDQYF. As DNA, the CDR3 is TGTGCCAGCAGCCCACGGGAGCTGGGCGATCAGTACTTC.